Each of the 16 T cell receptor beta chains below was sequenced from the same sample in a study of blood T cell repertoires in COVID-19. Clones were sequenced by immunoSEQ multiplex PCR, and TCRdb holds only the in-frame ones, with some missing. The sample has approximately 71,000 clones, roughly 86% seen once. The specimen sequenced was peripheral blood. Receptor source: a middle-aged man with acute or convalescent COVID-19.

The rearrangement links TRBV19 to TRBJ1-2; maybe TRBD1 (6 bases). Deletions cut 5 bases from V and 4 bases from J, with 17 bases between. CDR1 is LNHDA and CDR2 is SQIVND in the germline V gene (reference sequence). The CDR3 spans 15 residues. The CDR3 protein is CASSPIQGFGYGYTF. CDR3 nucleotide sequence: TGTGCCAGTAGTCCAATACAGGGATTCGGCTATGGCTACACCTTC.

This sequence joins TRBV6-7 and TRBJ1-4; weak D call: TRBD1 (6 bases). TRBV6-7 is identified as an open reading frame with a role that is uncertain. This CDR3 is 15 amino acids long. Trimming took 0 bases from V and 4 from J, leaving 9 bases between them. The CDR3: CASSYSPDSNEKLFF. The CDR3 DNA is TGTGCCAGCAGTTACTCGCCGGACAGTAATGAAAAACTGTTTTTT.

This chain connects TRBV5-1 to TRBJ1-6, with TRBD1 matching over 8 bases. After removal of 3 bases from V and 13 bases from J, the junction contained 9 bases not matched to a gene. The CDR3 consists of 14 residues. Per the germline V gene, CDR1 is SGHRS and CDR2 is YFSETQ. CDR3 residues: CASSSTGQGTPLHF. In DNA form, the CDR3 reads TGCGCCAGCAGCTCGACCGGACAGGGTACGCCCCTCCACTTT.

This chain links TRBV6-6 with TRBJ2-3; a weak D match, TRBD2 (8 bases). There are 15 residues in the CDR3. The germline CDR1 and CDR2 sequences are MNHNY and SVGAGI (reference sequence). V lost 5 bases and J lost 8, with 20 bases in between. In nucleotides, the CDR3 is TGTGCCAGCAGTCCCTCGGGGGGGCCAGGGGGTACGCAGTATTTT. This translates into CASSPSGGPGGTQYF.

The chain uses TRBV5-4 and TRBJ1-1; the match to TRBD1 covers 9 bases. Germline V gives CDR1 SGHNT, CDR2 YYREEE (reference sequence). The ends lost 4 bases at V and 1 base at J; junction bases unmatched: 5. The CDR3 is 15 residues long. The CDR3 coding sequence is TGTGCCAGCAGCCAACCGACAGGGGGGAACACTGAAGCTTTCTTT. Translation: CASSQPTGGNTEAFF.

The CDR3 sequence is CASSLRASGSYDEQFF. The CDR3 DNA follows: TGTGCCAGCAGCCTTCGAGCTAGCGGGAGTTACGATGAGCAGTTCTTC. The rearrangement links TRBV4-2 to TRBJ2-1; 10 positions match TRBD2. Germline V gives CDR1 LGHNA, CDR2 YNFKEQ. With V trimmed by 4 bases and J by 8 bases, 11 bases remained unmatched. This CDR3 region has 16 residues.

The CDR3 nucleotides are TGCGCCAGCAGCCAAGATTACCCAGGGAGGGTCGTCGCTTTCTTT. Translating it yields CASSQDYPGRVVAFF. V is TRBV4-1 and J is TRBJ1-1, with D possibly being TRBD1 (5 bases). The germline gives CDR1 MGHRA, CDR2 YSYEKL. The V end was cut by 0 bases, the J end by 11 bases, with 19 bases between. This CDR3 comprises 15 residues.

The chain employs TRBV19 and TRBJ2-1; 7 bases agree with TRBD2. Trimming at V came to 1 base and at J to 7 bases, leaving 19 bases not matched to a gene. Germline loops: CDR1 LNHDA, CDR2 SQIVND (reference sequence). The CDR3 length is 19 residues. The CDR3 reads CASSIGLPLTSPPGNEQFF. Written as DNA, the CDR3 is TGTGCCAGTAGTATAGGATTGCCCCTGACTAGCCCCCCAGGGAATGAGCAGTTCTTC.

The genes are TRBV27 and TRBJ1-5; 7 bases agree with TRBD1. J gave up 3 bases and V 6 bases, and 8 bases lay outside the gene matches. Germline lookup yields CDR1 MNHEY and CDR2 SMNVEV (reference sequence). The CDR3 totals 15 residues. CDR3 nucleotides: TGTGCCAGCAGCCACCGGGACAGTCCCAATCAGCCCCAGCATTTT. Protein sequence: CASSHRDSPNQPQHF.

The chain recombines TRBV20-1 with TRBJ1-1; no definite D call. This CDR3 has 11 amino acids. Trimming stripped 5 bases from V and 4 bases from J, with 8 bases between. Germline V gene sequence: CDR1 DFQATT, CDR2 SNEGSKA (reference sequence). Written as DNA, the CDR3 is TGCAGTGCTCGGGTATCCACTGAAGCTTTCTTT. This codes for CSARVSTEAFF.

The rearrangement uses TRBV10-1 and TRBJ2-5; possible D gene TRBD1, 6 bases. V was trimmed by 2 bases and J by 6 bases, leaving 10 bases between them. Germline-derived CDR1 and CDR2 are WNHNN and SYGVQD (reference sequence). CDR3 length: 13 amino acids. The CDR3 here is CASSEDRRQTQYF. CDR3 DNA sequence: TGCGCCAGCAGTGAGGACAGGCGGCAGACCCAGTACTTC.

This chain uses TRBV7-2 with TRBJ1-1; TRBD1 might be the D (6 bases). V lost 1 base, J lost 1 base, and 10 bases lay in between. This CDR3 contains 15 residues. Germline values: CDR1 SGHTA, CDR2 FQGNSA. CDR3 bases: TGTGCCAGCAGCTTAGGAGGCAGGGGGAACACTGAAGCTTTCTTT. The encoded protein is CASSLGGRGNTEAFF.

This clone was observed a handful of times. This chain links TRBV6-4 with TRBJ1-3; no firm D call. V was clipped by 9 bases and J by 5 bases, with 23 bases between them. This CDR3 is 16 amino acids long. The germline V gene encodes CDR1 MRHNA and CDR2 SNTAGT. In DNA form, the CDR3 reads TGTGCCAGAGCCCCGGAGGCTACGCTTCCTAGAAACACCATATATTTT. Amino acid sequence: CARAPEATLPRNTIYF.

J is TRBJ1-5 and V is TRBV15; 8 nucleotides line up with TRBD1. With V trimmed by 7 bases and J by 5 bases, 4 bases remained unmatched. The CDR3 loop spans 13 amino acids. Per the germline V gene, CDR1 is LNHNV and CDR2 is YYDKDF (reference sequence). The CDR3 sequence is CATNPGGYQPQHF. CDR3 nucleotide sequence: TGTGCCACCAACCCAGGGGGCTATCAGCCCCAGCATTTT.

The V and J genes are TRBV19 and TRBJ2-7, with D maybe TRBD1 (5 bases). From germline, CDR1 is LNHDA and CDR2 SQIVND (reference sequence). The CDR3 length is 16 residues. With 5 bases removed from V and 0 bases from J, the gap between germline ends came to 17 bases. CDR3: CASSAKTDFYSYEQYF. The CDR3 DNA reads as TGTGCCAGTAGTGCCAAGACAGATTTCTACTCCTACGAGCAGTACTTC.

In regard to this clone: At the DNA level, this CDR3 is encoded by other sequences in the same sample as well. The rearrangement joins TRBV20-1 to TRBJ2-7; TRBD2 agrees at 7 bases. V shed 6 bases and J 5 bases; nucleotides not matched to a gene: 4. The CDR3 has 11 amino acids. Germline V gene sequence: CDR1 DFQATT, CDR2 SNEGSKA (reference sequence). CDR3 nucleotide sequence: TGCAGTGCCTCTAGCGGCCACGAGCAGTACTTC. It specifies CSASSGHEQYF.